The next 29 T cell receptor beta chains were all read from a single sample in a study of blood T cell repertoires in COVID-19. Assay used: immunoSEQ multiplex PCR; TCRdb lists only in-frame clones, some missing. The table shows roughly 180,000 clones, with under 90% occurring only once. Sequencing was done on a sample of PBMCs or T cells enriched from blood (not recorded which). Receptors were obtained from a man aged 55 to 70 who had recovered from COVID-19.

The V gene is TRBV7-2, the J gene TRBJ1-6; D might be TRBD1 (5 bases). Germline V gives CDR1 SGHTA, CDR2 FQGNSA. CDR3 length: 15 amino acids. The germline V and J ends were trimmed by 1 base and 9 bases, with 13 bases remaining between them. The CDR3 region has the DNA TGTGCCAGCAGCTTAGGGGGCGCCAGGATTTCACCCCTCCACTTT. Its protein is CASSLGGARISPLHF.

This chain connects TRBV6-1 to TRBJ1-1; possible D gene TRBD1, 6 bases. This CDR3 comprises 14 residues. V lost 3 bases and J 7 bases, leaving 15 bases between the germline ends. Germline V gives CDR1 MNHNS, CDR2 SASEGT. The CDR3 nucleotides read TGTGCCAGCAGTGAGATACCCGGGACAAGTGAAGCTTTCTTT. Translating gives CASSEIPGTSEAFF.

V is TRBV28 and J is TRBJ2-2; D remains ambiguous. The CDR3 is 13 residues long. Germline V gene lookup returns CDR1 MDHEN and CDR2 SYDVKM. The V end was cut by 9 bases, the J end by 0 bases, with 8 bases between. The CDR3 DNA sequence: TGTGCCAGTACGGAGCCGAACACCGGGGAGCTGTTTTTT. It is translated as CASTEPNTGELFF.

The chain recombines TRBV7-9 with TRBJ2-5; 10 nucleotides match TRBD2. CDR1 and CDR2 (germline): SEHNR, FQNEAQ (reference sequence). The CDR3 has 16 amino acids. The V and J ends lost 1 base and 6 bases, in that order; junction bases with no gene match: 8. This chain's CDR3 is CASSLVVGSGGKTQYF. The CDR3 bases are TGTGCCAGCAGCTTAGTTGTTGGTAGCGGGGGGAAGACCCAGTACTTC.

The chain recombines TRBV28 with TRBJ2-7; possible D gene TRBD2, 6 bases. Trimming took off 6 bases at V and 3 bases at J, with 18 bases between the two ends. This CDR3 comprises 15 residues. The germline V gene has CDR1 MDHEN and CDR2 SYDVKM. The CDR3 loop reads CASSPLEVGGYEQYF. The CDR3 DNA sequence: TGTGCCAGCAGCCCCCTTGAGGTGGGAGGCTACGAGCAGTACTTC.

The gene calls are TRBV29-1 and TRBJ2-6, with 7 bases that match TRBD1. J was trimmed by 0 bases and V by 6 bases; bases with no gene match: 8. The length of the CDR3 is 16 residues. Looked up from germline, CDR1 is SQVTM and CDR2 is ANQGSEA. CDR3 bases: TGCAGCGTCGGACAGGCGGGCGTCTCTGGGGCCAACGTCCTGACTTTC. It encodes CSVGQAGVSGANVLTF.

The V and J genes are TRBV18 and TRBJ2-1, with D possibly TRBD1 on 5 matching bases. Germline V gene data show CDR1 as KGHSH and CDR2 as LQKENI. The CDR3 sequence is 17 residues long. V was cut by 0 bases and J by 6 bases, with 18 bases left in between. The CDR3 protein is CASSPPTELGQGNEQFF. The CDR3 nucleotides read TGTGCCAGCTCACCACCAACGGAACTCGGCCAGGGCAATGAGCAGTTCTTC.

The CDR3 is CASSRSANFRDRGRGTEAFF. CDR3 in DNA: TGTGCCAGCAGCCGTAGTGCGAACTTCCGGGACAGGGGGCGCGGCACTGAAGCTTTCTTT. This chain links TRBV7-6 with TRBJ1-1, with TRBD1 identical over 12 bases. Trimming removed 5 bases from V and 4 bases from J; junction bases left unmatched: 20. CDR1 and CDR2 (germline): SGHVS, FNYEAQ. The CDR3 sequence is 20 residues long.

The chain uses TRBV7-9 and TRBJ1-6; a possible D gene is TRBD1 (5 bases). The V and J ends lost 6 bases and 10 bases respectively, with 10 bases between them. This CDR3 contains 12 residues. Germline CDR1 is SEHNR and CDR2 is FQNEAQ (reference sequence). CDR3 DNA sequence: TGTGCCAGCAGTTCACAGGCGTCACCCCTCCACTTT. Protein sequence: CASSSQASPLHF.

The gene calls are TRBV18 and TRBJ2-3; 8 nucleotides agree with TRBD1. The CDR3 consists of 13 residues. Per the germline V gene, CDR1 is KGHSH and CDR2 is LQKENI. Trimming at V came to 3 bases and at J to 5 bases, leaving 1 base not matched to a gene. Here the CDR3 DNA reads TGTGCCAGCTCACCCGACAGGGGAGATACGCAGTATTTT. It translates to CASSPDRGDTQYF.

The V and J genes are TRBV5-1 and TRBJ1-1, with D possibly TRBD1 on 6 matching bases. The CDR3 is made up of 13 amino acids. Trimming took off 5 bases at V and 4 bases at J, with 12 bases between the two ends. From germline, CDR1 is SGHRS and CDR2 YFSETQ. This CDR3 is CASRQGTGTEAFF. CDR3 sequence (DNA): TGCGCCAGCAGGCAGGGGACGGGCACTGAAGCTTTCTTT.

CDR3 nucleotide sequence: TGTGCCAGCAGTGAACTAGCCTTAGCTATGAACACTGAAGCTTTCTTT. Translation gives CASSELALAMNTEAFF. This chain uses TRBV6-1 with TRBJ1-1, with D unclear. This CDR3 is built from 16 residues. V was pared by 2 bases and J by 0 bases, with 13 bases between. Per the germline V gene, CDR1 is MNHNS and CDR2 is SASEGT.

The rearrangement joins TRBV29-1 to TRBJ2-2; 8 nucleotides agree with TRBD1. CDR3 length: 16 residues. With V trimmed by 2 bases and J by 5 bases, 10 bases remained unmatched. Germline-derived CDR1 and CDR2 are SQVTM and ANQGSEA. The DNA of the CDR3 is TGCAGCGTTGAACCTCCTTCAGGGGGCAGGACCGGGGAGCTGTTTTTT. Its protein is CSVEPPSGGRTGELFF.

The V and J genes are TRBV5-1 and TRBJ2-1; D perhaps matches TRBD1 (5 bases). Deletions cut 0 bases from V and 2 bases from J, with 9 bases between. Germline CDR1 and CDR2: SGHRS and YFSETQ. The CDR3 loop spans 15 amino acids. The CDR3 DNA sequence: TGCGCCAGCAGCTTGGAGGGGCAGCCCTACAATGAGCAGTTCTTC. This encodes CASSLEGQPYNEQFF.

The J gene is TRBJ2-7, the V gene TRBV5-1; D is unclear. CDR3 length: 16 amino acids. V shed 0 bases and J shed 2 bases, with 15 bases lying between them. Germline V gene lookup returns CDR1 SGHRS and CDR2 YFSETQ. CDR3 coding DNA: TGCGCCAGCAGCTTGGGGAGTCACCTTACAACCTACGAGCAGTACTTC. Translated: CASSLGSHLTTYEQYF.

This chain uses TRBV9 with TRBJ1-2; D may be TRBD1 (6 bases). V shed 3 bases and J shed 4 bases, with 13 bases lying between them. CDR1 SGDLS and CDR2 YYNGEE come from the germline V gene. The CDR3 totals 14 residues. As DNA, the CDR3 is TGTGCCAGCAGCGGGGGGGGCGTTCCCTATGGCTACACCTTC. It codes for CASSGGGVPYGYTF.

In DNA, the CDR3 is TGTGCCAGCAGCACTAACAGGGGGAAGGACTATGGCTACACCTTC. Residues: CASSTNRGKDYGYTF. V and J are TRBV5-6 and TRBJ1-2; 8 bases map to TRBD1. The trim removed 4 bases at V and 3 bases at J, leaving 8 bases unmatched. The germline V gene encodes CDR1 SGHDT and CDR2 YYEEEE. This CDR3 comprises 15 residues.

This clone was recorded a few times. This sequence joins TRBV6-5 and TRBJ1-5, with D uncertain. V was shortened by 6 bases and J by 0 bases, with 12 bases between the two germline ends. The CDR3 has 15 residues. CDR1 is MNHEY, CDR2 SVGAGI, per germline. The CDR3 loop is CASRLREYSNQPQHF. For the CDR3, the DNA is TGTGCCAGCAGGCTCCGGGAGTATAGCAATCAGCCCCAGCATTTT.

CDR3 nucleotides: TGCAGCGTTGTTGCGGGAGGGCGGATCGGTGAGCAGTTCTTC. Protein: CSVVAGGRIGEQFF. V and J are TRBV29-1 and TRBJ2-1; 9 nucleotides align to TRBD2. Per the germline V gene, CDR1 is SQVTM and CDR2 is ANQGSEA. The CDR3 has 14 residues. With V trimmed by 4 bases and J by 9 bases, 10 bases remained unmatched.

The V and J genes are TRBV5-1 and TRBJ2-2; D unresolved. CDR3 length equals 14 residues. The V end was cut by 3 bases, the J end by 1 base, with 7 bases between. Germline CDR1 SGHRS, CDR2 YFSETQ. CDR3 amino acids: CASSSSGNTGELFF. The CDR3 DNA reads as TGCGCCAGCAGCTCCTCAGGGAACACCGGGGAGCTGTTTTTT.

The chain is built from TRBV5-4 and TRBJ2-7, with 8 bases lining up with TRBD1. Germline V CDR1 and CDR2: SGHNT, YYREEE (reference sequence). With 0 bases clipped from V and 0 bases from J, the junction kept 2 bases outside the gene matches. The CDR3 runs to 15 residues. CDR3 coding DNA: TGTGCCAGCAGCTTGGGGACAGGGCACTCCTACGAGCAGTACTTC. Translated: CASSLGTGHSYEQYF. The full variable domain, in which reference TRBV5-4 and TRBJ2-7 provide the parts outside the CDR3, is ETGVTQSPTHLIKTRGQQVTLRCSSQSGHNTVSWYQQALGQGPQFIFQYYREEENGRGNFPPRFSGLQFPNYSSELNVNALELDDSALYLCASSLGTGHSYEQYFGPGTRLTVT.

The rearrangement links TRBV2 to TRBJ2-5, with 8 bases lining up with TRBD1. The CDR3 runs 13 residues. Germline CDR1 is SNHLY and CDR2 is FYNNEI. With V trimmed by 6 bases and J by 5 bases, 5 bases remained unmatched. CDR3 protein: CASRDRVGETQYF. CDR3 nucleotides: TGTGCCAGCAGGGACAGGGTAGGCGAGACCCAGTACTTC.

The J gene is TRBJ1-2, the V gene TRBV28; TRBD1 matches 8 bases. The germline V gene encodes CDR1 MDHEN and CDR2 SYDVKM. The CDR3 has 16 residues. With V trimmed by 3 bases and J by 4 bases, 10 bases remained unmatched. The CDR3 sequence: CASSLTQGADTYGYTF. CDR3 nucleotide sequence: TGTGCCAGCAGTTTGACGCAGGGGGCAGATACCTATGGCTACACCTTC.

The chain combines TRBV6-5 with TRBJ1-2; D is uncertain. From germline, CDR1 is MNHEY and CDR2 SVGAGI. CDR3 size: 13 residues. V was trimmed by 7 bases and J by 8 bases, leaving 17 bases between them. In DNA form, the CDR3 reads TGTGCCAGCATGCAGGATCGACCTGGGGGCTACACCTTC. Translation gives CASMQDRPGGYTF.

As DNA, the CDR3 is TGCGCCAGCAGCAACAGCGGGAGAGCCGGGGAGCTGTTTTTT. Translated, it gives CASSNSGRAGELFF. The V and J genes are TRBV5-1 and TRBJ2-2; 8 bases match TRBD2. V gave up 4 bases and J gave up 6 bases; unmatched junction bases: 5. The germline V gene has CDR1 SGHRS and CDR2 YFSETQ. The CDR3 runs 14 residues.

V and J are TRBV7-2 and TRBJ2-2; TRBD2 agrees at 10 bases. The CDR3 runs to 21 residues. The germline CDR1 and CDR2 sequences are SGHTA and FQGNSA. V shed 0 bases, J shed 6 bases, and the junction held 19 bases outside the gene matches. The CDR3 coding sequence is TGTGCCAGCAGCTTAGCGCGTAGGAGTAGGGACCCTAGCGGGAGACCCGGGGAGCTGTTTTTT. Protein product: CASSLARRSRDPSGRPGELFF.

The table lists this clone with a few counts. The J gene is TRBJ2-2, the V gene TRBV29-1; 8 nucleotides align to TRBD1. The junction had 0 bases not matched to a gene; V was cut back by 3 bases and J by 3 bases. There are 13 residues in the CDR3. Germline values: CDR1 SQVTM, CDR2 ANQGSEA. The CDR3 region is CSVDRGHTGELFF. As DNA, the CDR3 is TGCAGCGTTGACAGGGGGCACACCGGGGAGCTGTTTTTT.

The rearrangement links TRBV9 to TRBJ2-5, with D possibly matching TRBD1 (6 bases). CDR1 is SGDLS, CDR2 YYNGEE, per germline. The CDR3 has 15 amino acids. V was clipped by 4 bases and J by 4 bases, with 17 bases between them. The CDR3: CASSLGSRGGETQYF. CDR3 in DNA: TGTGCCAGCAGCCTCGGCTCCAGAGGGGGAGAGACCCAGTACTTC.

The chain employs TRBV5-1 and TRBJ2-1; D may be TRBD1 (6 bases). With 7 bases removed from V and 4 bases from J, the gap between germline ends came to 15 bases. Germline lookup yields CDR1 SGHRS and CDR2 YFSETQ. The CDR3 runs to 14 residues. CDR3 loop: CASYTGTKYNEQFF. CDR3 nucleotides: TGCGCCAGCTATACCGGGACAAAATACAATGAGCAGTTCTTC.